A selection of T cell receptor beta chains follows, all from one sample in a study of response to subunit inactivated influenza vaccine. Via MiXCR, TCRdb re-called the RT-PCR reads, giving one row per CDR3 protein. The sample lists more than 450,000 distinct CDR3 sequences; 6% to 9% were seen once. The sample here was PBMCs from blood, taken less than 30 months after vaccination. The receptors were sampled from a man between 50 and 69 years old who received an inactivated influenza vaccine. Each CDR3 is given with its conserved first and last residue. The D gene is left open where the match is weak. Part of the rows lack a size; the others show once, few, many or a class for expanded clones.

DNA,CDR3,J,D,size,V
TGTGCCAGCAGTAGGGGGGGGGCGAACACTGAAGCTTTCTTT,CASSRGGANTEAFF,TRBJ1-1,NA,few,TRBV28
TGTGCCAGCAGCGGAAGCGGGCTTAATACGCAGTATTTT,CASSGSGLNTQYF,TRBJ2-3,NA,few,TRBV9
TGCGCCAGCAGTCAATCGGAGAAGCGGGGCAGCTCCTACGAGCAGTACTTC,CASSQSEKRGSSYEQYF,TRBJ2-7,TRBD2,NA,TRBV23-1
TGTGCCAGCAGTAGTGGACAGAACAATCAGCCCCAGCATTTT,CASSSGQNNQPQHF,TRBJ1-5,NA,many,TRBV27
TGTGCCAGCAGCGTAGATGCAGGGAACACTGAAGCTTTCTTT,CASSVDAGNTEAFF,TRBJ1-1,NA,NA,TRBV9
TGCAGCGTTGGGGGACTAGCGAGATACGAGCAGTACTTC,CSVGGLARYEQYF,TRBJ2-7,TRBD2,NA,TRBV29-1
TGTGCCAGCAGTTTACTACAGTGGCCTCAAGAGACCCAGTACTTC,CASSLLQWPQETQYF,TRBJ2-5,NA,few,TRBV28
TGTGCCAGCAGTTTACACTGGGGTAGCAATCAGCCCCAGCATTTT,CASSLHWGSNQPQHF,TRBJ1-5,NA,NA,TRBV28
TGTGCCAGCAGCCGTTCATCGAACACTGAAGCTTTCTTT,CASSRSSNTEAFF,TRBJ1-1,NA,NA,TRBV3-1
TGTGCCAGCAGCCTCCCGGGACAGGGGGGCCACGAGCAGTTCTTC,CASSLPGQGGHEQFF,TRBJ2-1,TRBD1,few,TRBV7-2
TGCAGTGCTAACAGGGTCTCTAGGAACACCGGGGAGCTGTTTTTT,CSANRVSRNTGELFF,TRBJ2-2,NA,few,TRBV20-1
TGTGCCAGCAGTTCTCTCGGACTAGTTAAGCTTGAGACCCAGTACTTC,CASSSLGLVKLETQYF,TRBJ2-5,TRBD2,NA,TRBV6-2/TRBV6-3
TGCGCCAGCAGCCCTAGCGGGGGTGTGGATACGCAGTATTTT,CASSPSGGVDTQYF,TRBJ2-3,TRBD2,NA,TRBV5-1
TGTGCCAGCTCCATGGGACAGCAGTCTTCCTACGAGCAGTACTTC,CASSMGQQSSYEQYF,TRBJ2-7,TRBD1,many,TRBV18
TGTGCCAGCAGTTTGAGCCCTAGCGGGTCACCCCTCCACTTT,CASSLSPSGSPLHF,TRBJ1-6,NA,few,TRBV12-3/TRBV12-4
TGTGCCAGCTCACCAAGGAGGGGGCTTGGGGAGACCCAGTACTTC,CASSPRRGLGETQYF,TRBJ2-5,NA,few,TRBV18
TGTGCTAGCAGCTTGGCCGGGACACCGCAAGAGACCCAGTACTTC,CASSLAGTPQETQYF,TRBJ2-5,NA,few,TRBV7-7
TGCGCCAGCAGCTTGGCCAGGGGACAGGGTGGATTGGGAGGCGAGCAGTACTTC,CASSLARGQGGLGGEQYF,TRBJ2-7,TRBD1,NA,TRBV5-1
TGTGCCAGCAGCACCGGCCGGGCCCAAGAGACCCAGTACTTC,CASSTGRAQETQYF,TRBJ2-5,NA,NA,TRBV12-3/TRBV12-4
TGTGCCAGCAGTTATTCGCGGGGTGGCTACACCTTC,CASSYSRGGYTF,TRBJ1-2,NA,many,TRBV12-3/TRBV12-4
TGTGCCAGCAGCTTGCTGGGGCTAGCGGGAGGGAGGTATGAGCAGTTCTTC,CASSLLGLAGGRYEQFF,TRBJ2-1,TRBD2,few,TRBV5-5
TGTGCCATCAGTGGGACTAGCTGCCAACACGAGCAGTACTTC,CAISGTSCQHEQYF,TRBJ2-7,TRBD2,NA,TRBV10-3
TGTGCCAGCAGTTACTCGGGACAGGCAAATTCACCCCTCCACTTT,CASSYSGQANSPLHF,TRBJ1-6,TRBD1,few,TRBV6-2/TRBV6-3
TGTGCCAGCAGTTACTCAGGGATCAGAAGCGGAAACACTGAAGCTTTCTTT,CASSYSGIRSGNTEAFF,TRBJ1-1,NA,many,TRBV6-5
TGTGCCAGCAGAGGGGGCCCATCTGGAAACACCATATATTTT,CASRGGPSGNTIYF,TRBJ1-3,TRBD1,many,TRBV12-3/TRBV12-4
TGTGCCAGCAGGAGGGGTAGCGGGAGGGCCGGCACCGGGGAGCTGTTTTTT,CASRRGSGRAGTGELFF,TRBJ2-2,TRBD2,few,TRBV12-3/TRBV12-4
TGCAGTGCAGTATTACCGGAGTACAATGAGCAGTTCTTC,CSAVLPEYNEQFF,TRBJ2-1,NA,few,TRBV20-1
TGTGCCACCAGCAGAGGACTAGCGGCCCGTACAGGGGAGACCCAGTACTTC,CATSRGLAARTGETQYF,TRBJ2-5,TRBD2,NA,TRBV15
TGTGCCAGCAGTGAAGGCGTCGGGGCGGGCTATGGCTACACCTTC,CASSEGVGAGYGYTF,TRBJ1-2,NA,few,TRBV6-1
TGTGCCAGCCGGGCCAAGGCGTCCTACGAGCAGTACTTC,CASRAKASYEQYF,TRBJ2-7,NA,NA,TRBV25-1
TGTGCCAGTAGTTCGACAGGGGGCCCCACTGAAGCTTTCTTT,CASSSTGGPTEAFF,TRBJ1-1,TRBD1,many,TRBV19
TGTGCCAGCAATCCAATCGGCTATAATTCACCCCTCCACTTT,CASNPIGYNSPLHF,TRBJ1-6,NA,few,TRBV7-2
TGCGCCAGCAGCCAACGACAGGGGGTAGAGGTAGATACGCAGTATTTT,CASSQRQGVEVDTQYF,TRBJ2-3,TRBD1,NA,TRBV4-1
TGTGCCAGCAGCCTGACCTTAGGGTCCTACAATGAGCAGTTCTTC,CASSLTLGSYNEQFF,TRBJ2-1,NA,few,TRBV3-1
TGCGCCAGCAGCGAAGAGGCCGGGCCCTCTGGAAACACCATATATTTT,CASSEEAGPSGNTIYF,TRBJ1-3,NA,few,TRBV5-1
TGCGCCAGCTGCAAGATGGGACAGGGTAACGATGAGCAGTTCTTC,CASCKMGQGNDEQFF,TRBJ2-1,TRBD1,NA,TRBV5-1
TGCGCCAGCAGCCCCAGATGGGACGTACCCTACGAGCAGTACTTC,CASSPRWDVPYEQYF,TRBJ2-7,NA,few,TRBV5-1
TGCAGTGCTTCCCATGGGGTAGCGGCCACAGATACGCAGTATTTT,CSASHGVAATDTQYF,TRBJ2-3,NA,few,TRBV20-1
TGTGCCAGCAGCTTATTCTCCATCACTGAAGCTTTCTTT,CASSLFSITEAFF,TRBJ1-1,NA,few,TRBV7-2
TGCAGCGTATTTGACAGAACCTACGAGCAGTACTTC,CSVFDRTYEQYF,TRBJ2-7,NA,few,TRBV29-1
TGCGCCAGTTTCCACGGGGGACAACAAGAGACCCAGTACTTC,CASFHGGQQETQYF,TRBJ2-5,NA,few,TRBV5-1
TGTGCCAGTAGTAGAGGACCTACCTACGAGGAGCAGTACTTC,CASSRGPTYEEQYF,TRBJ2-7,NA,NA,TRBV19
TGTGCCAGCAGGGAGGGGCAGGGCCAGCCCCAGCATTTT,CASREGQGQPQHF,TRBJ1-5,NA,many,TRBV7-6
TGCGCCAGCAGCTTGGGACGAACTCCCTCCACAGATACGCAGTATTTT,CASSLGRTPSTDTQYF,TRBJ2-3,NA,NA,TRBV5-1
TGCAGTGCTAGTTCTCGGATTAGCGGGAGGATGAATGAGCAGTTCTTC,CSASSRISGRMNEQFF,TRBJ2-1,TRBD2,NA,TRBV20-1
TGTGCCAGCAGCTACAGACAGGGAGGTACAGATACGCAGTATTTT,CASSYRQGGTDTQYF,TRBJ2-3,NA,many,TRBV11-2